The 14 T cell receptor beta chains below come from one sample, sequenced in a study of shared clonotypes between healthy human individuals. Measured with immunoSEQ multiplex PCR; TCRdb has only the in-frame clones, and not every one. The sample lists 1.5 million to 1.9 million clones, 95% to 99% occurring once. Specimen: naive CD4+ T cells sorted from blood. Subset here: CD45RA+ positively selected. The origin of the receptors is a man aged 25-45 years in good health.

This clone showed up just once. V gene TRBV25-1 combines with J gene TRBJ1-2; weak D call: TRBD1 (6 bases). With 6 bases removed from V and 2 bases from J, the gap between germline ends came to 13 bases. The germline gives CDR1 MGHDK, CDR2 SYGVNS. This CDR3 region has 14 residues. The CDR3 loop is CASRLGGGNYGYTF. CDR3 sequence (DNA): TGTGCCAGCAGGCTCGGAGGGGGGAACTATGGCTACACCTTC.

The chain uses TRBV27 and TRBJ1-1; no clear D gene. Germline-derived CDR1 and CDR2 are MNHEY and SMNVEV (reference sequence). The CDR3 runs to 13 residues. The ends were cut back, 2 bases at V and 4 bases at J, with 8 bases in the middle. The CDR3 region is CASSLPGATEAFF. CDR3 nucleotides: TGTGCCAGCAGTTTACCTGGCGCCACTGAAGCTTTCTTT.

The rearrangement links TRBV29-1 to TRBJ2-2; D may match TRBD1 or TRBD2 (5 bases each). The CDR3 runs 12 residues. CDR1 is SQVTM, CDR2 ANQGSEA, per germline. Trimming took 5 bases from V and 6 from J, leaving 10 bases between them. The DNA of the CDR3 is TGCAGCGTTCAGGGAGACGCCGGGGAGCTGTTTTTT. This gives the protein CSVQGDAGELFF.

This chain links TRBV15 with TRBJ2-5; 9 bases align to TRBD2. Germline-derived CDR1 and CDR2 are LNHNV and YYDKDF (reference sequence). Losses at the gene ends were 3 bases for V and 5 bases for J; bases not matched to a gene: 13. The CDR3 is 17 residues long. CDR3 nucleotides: TGTGCCACCAGCAGGCGGGGGCGGGAGGGATCTCCCGAGACCCAGTACTTC. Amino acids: CATSRRGREGSPETQYF. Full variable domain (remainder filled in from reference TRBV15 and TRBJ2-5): DAMVIQNPRYQVTQFGKPVTLSCSQTLNHNVMYWYQQKSSQAPKLLFHYYDKDFNNEADTPDNFQSRRPNTSFCFLDIRSPGLGDTAMYLCATSRRGREGSPETQYFGPGTRLLVL.

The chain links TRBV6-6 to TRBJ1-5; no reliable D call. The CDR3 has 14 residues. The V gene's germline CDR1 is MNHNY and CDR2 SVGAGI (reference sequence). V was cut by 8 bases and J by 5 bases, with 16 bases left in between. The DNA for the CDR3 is TGTGCCAGCCGACTGGCAGGAAAGGATCAGCCCCAGCATTTT. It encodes CASRLAGKDQPQHF.

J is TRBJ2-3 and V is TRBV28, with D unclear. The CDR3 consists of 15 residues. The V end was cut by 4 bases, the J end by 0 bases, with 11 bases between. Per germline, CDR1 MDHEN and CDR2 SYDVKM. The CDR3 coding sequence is TGTGCCAGCAGTTACGGGTTTCTTAGCACAGATACGCAGTATTTT. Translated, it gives CASSYGFLSTDTQYF. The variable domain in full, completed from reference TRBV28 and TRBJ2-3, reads DVKVTQSSRYLVKRTGEKVFLECVQDMDHENMFWYRQDPGLGLRLIYFSYDVKMKEKGDIPEGYSVSREKKERFSLILESASTNQTSMYLCASSYGFLSTDTQYFGPGTRLTVL.

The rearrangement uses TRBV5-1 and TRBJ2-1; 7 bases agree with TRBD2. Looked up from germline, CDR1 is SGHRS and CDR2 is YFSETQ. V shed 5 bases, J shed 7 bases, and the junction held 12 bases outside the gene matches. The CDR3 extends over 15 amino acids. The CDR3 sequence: CASSSLAESVNEQFF. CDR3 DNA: TGCGCCAGCAGTTCCCTAGCGGAATCGGTGAATGAGCAGTTCTTC.

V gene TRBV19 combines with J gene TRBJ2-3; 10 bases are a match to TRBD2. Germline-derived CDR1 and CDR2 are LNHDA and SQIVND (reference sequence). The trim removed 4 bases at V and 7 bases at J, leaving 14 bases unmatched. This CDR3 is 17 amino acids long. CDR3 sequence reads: CASSTQLAGRRYNTQYF. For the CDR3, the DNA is TGTGCCAGTAGTACCCAACTAGCGGGGAGAAGATATAATACGCAGTATTTT.

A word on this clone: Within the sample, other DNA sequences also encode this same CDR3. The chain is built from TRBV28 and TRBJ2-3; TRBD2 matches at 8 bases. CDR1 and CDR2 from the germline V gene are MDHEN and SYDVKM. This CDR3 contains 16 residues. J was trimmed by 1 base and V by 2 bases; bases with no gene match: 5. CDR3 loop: CASSLGLAGGTDTQYF. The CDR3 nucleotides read TGTGCCAGCAGTTTAGGCCTAGCGGGTGGCACAGATACGCAGTATTTT.

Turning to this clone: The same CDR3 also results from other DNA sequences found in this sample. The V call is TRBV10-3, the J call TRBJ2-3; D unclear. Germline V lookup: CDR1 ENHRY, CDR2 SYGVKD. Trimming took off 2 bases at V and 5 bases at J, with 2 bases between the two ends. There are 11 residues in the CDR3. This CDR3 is CAISERDTQYF. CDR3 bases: TGTGCCATCAGTGAGAGAGATACGCAGTATTTT.

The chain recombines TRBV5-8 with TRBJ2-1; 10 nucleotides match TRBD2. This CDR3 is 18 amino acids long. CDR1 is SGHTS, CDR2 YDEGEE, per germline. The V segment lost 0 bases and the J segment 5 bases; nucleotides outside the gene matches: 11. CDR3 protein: CASSLVAGRGLADNEQFF. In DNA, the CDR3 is TGTGCCAGCAGCTTGGTCGCAGGGCGAGGACTAGCGGACAATGAGCAGTTCTTC.

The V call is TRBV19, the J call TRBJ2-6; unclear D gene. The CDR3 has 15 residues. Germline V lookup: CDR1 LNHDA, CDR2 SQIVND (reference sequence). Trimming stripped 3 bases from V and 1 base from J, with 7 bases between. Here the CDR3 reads CASSIVFSGANVLTF. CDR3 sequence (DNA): TGTGCCAGTAGTATCGTGTTTTCTGGGGCCAACGTCCTGACTTTC.

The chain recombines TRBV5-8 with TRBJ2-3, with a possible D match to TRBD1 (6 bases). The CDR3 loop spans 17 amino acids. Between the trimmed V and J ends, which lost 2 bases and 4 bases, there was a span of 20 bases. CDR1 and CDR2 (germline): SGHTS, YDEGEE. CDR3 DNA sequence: TGTGCCAGCAGCTTTTCCCGGGACATTTTTTACGCAGATACGCAGTATTTT. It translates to CASSFSRDIFYADTQYF.

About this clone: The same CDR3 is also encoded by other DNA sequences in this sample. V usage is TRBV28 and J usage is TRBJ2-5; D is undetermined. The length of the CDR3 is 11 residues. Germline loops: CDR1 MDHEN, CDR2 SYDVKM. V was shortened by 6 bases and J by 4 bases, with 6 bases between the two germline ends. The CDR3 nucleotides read TGTGCCAGCAGCCGCGGAGAGACCCAGTACTTC. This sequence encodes CASSRGETQYF.